The entry below describes one TCR beta chain. MiXCR, run by TCRdb on the 5' RACE reads, gives a single entry per CDR3 protein. The sample includes roughly 330,000 distinct CDR3 sequences, around 7% of them seen just once. The data originate from a study of T cells after yellow fever vaccination. Germline CDR1 and CDR2: SGHVS and FQNEAQ. V dropped 5 bases and J dropped 6; count of bases not matched to a gene: 24. This CDR3 contains 20 residues. The chain joins TRBV7-8 to TRBJ2-3; TRBD2 aligns across 9 bases. The origin of this receptor is a man younger than 30 who received the YFV17D yellow fever vaccine. Sequenced here: PBMCs, sampled roughly seven weeks after the first yellow fever vaccination. As DNA, the CDR3 is TGTGCCAGCAGCCCAGAGCTCTCCACCGCGGGGGGGCTATTTATGGATACGCAGTATTTT. Translating it yields CASSPELSTAGGLFMDTQYF.